The subject of this entry is one T cell receptor (beta chain). Its specificity is not known. This specimen belongs to a study of radiotherapy plus CTLA-4 blockade in lung cancer. On the study more broadly: Among enrolled patients, less than 20% responded and 31% achieved disease control.

Patients with chemo-refractory metastatic non-small-cell lung cancer received focal radiation plus CTLA-4 blockade with ipilimumab. Data came from immunoSEQ multiplex PCR; TCRdb stores just in-frame clones and leaves some out. Among about 19,000 clones listed, about 82% were seen once. Regarding the study as a whole: TCR clones from tumors expanded in blood after radiotherapy plus ipilimumab. The authors reported that early blood T cell clone dynamics, with interferon-beta, best predicted response.

This CDR3 contains 13 residues. V gave up 6 bases and J gave up 7 bases; unmatched junction bases: 4. Looked up from germline, CDR1 is MDHEN and CDR2 is SYDVKM. The sequence was obtained from a human donor with non-small cell lung cancer whose response to radiotherapy plus ipilimumab could not be evaluated. This chain joins TRBV28 and TRBJ2-1; 9 positions match TRBD1. This specimen was peripheral blood, taken from a patient treated with radiotherapy plus ipilimumab. CDR3 protein: CASSWTGENEQFF. In DNA form, the CDR3 reads TGTGCCAGCAGCTGGACAGGGGAGAATGAGCAGTTCTTC.